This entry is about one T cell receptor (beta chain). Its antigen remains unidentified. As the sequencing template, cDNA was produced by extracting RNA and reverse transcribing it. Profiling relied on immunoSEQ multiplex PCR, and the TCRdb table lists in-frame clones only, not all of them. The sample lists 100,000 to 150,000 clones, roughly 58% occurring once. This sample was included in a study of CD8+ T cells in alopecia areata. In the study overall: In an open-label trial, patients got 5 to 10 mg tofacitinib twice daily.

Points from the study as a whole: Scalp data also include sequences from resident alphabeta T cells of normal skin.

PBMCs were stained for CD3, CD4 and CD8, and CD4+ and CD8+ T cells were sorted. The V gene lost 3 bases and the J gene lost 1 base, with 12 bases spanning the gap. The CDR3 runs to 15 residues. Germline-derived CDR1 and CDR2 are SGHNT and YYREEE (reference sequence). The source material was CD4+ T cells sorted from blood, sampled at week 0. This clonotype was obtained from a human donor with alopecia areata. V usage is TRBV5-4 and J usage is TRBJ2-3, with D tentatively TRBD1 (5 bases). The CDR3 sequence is CASSSRMTGTDTQYF. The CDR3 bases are TGTGCCAGCAGCTCCCGGATGACAGGCACAGATACGCAGTATTTT.